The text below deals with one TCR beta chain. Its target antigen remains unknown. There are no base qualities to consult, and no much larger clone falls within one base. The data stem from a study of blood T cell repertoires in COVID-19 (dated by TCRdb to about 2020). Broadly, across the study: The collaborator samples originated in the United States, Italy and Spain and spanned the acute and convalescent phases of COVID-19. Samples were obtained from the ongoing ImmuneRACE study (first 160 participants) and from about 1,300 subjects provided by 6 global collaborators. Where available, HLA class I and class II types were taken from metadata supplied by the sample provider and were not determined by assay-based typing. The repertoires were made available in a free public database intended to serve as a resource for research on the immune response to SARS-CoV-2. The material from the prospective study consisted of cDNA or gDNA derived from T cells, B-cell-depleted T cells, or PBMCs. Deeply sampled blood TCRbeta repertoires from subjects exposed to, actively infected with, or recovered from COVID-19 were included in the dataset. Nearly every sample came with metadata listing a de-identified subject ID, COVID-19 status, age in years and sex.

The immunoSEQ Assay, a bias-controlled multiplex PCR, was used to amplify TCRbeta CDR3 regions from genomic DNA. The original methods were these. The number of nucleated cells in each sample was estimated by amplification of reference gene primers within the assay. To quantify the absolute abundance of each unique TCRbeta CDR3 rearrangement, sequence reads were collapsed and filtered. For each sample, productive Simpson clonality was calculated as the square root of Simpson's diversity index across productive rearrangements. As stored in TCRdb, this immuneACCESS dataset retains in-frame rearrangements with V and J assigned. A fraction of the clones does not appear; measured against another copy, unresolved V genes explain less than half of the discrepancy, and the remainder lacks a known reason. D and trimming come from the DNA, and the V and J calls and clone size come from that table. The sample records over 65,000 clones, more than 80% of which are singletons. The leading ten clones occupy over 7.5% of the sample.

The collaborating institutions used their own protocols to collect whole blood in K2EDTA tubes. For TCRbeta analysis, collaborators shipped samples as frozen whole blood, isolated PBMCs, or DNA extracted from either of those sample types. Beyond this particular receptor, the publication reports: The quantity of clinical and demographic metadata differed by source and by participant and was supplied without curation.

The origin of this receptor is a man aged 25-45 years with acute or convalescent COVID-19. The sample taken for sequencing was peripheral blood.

The CDR3 in this case is CASSARDRGSYEQYF. The DNA reads TGTGCCAGCAGCGCGAGGGACAGGGGATCCTACGAGCAGTACTTC. This sequence uses TRBV21-1 and TRBJ2-7; whether TRBD1, the table's D call, matches the DNA was not checked. TRBV21-1 is classified as a pseudogene. The CDR3 measures 15 amino acids from cysteine to phenylalanine. The entry retains the CDR3 DNA only, 45 bases that are in frame from base 1.